These 30 T cell receptor beta chains were all obtained from the same sample, sequenced in a study of T cell changes during pregnancy in multiple sclerosis. The method was immunoSEQ multiplex PCR; TCRdb's version includes in-frame clones alone and lacks a portion of them. The data show 60,000 or so clones, about 83% seen once. The source material was peripheral blood from another person, used as feeder cells. Every receptor here comes from a human donor whose cells served as feeder cells for cultures in a pregnancy study.

This chain connects TRBV18 to TRBJ2-2; 7 bases map to TRBD1. From germline, CDR1 is KGHSH and CDR2 LQKENI. V lost 2 bases to trimming and J lost 4 bases; unmatched junction nucleotides: 7. The CDR3 runs 16 residues. CDR3 residues: CASSPGEGGVTGELFF. The CDR3 DNA sequence: TGTGCCAGCTCACCAGGGGAAGGGGGCGTCACCGGGGAGCTGTTTTTT.

This rearrangement joins TRBV28 to TRBJ2-3, with no clear D. V lost 3 bases, J lost 6 bases, and 4 bases lay in between. Germline CDR1 MDHEN, CDR2 SYDVKM. The CDR3 sequence is 11 residues long. In DNA, the CDR3 is TGTGCCAGCAGTTTGGGGGATACGCAGTATTTT. This translates into CASSLGDTQYF.

This clone was found once. This chain joins TRBV18 and TRBJ2-1; 10 nucleotides match TRBD2. This CDR3 is 18 amino acids long. The J segment lost 2 bases and the V segment lost 4 bases, leaving 11 bases of the junction unmatched. Per the germline V gene, CDR1 is KGHSH and CDR2 is LQKENI. The CDR3 DNA follows: TGTGCCAGCTCACTTCTCATCCCTAGCGGGGGTACCTACAATGAGCAGTTCTTC. Protein: CASSLLIPSGGTYNEQFF. The entire variable domain, with the rest obtained from reference TRBV18 and TRBJ2-1, is as follows: NAGVMQNPRHLVRRRGQEARLRCSPMKGHSHVYWYRQLPEEGLKFMVYLQKENIIDESGMPKERFSAEFPKEGPSILRIQQVVRGDSAAYFCASSLLIPSGGTYNEQFFGPGTRLTVL.

CDR3 coding DNA: TGTGCCAGCAGTTTGGGGTGGGGGACCTATGGCTACACCTTC. It codes for CASSLGWGTYGYTF. This chain uses TRBV28 with TRBJ1-2; D may be TRBD1 (5 bases). This CDR3 has 14 residues. Germline V gene sequence: CDR1 MDHEN, CDR2 SYDVKM. Between the trimmed V and J ends, which lost 3 bases and 4 bases, there was a span of 12 bases.

This chain links TRBV5-6 with TRBJ1-2; no definite D call. The CDR3 runs 14 residues. In germline, CDR1 is SGHDT, CDR2 YYEEEE. Deletions cut 2 bases from V and 3 bases from J, with 11 bases between. The CDR3 region is CASSFQQSHYGYTF. The DNA of the CDR3 is TGTGCCAGCAGCTTTCAGCAGTCACACTATGGCTACACCTTC.

This clone was seen only once. V gene TRBV30 combines with J gene TRBJ2-7; tentative D call: TRBD1 (6 bases). CDR3 size: 14 residues. The germline V gene encodes CDR1 GTSNPN and CDR2 SVGIG (reference sequence). Deletions cut 7 bases from V and 0 bases from J, with 16 bases between. Here the CDR3 reads CASPRQGSSYEQYF. CDR3 coding DNA: TGTGCCTCCCCCCGGCAGGGGAGCTCCTACGAGCAGTACTTC.

The chain employs TRBV7-8 and TRBJ1-2, with unresolved D. This CDR3 is 15 amino acids long. Germline values: CDR1 SGHVS, CDR2 FQNEAQ. Trimming took off 0 bases at V and 3 bases at J, with 11 bases between the two ends. CDR3 region: CASSLAGSSDYGYTF. The CDR3 DNA is TGTGCCAGCAGCTTAGCTGGCAGCTCTGACTATGGCTACACCTTC.

This clone was counted once. The V call is TRBV7-9, the J call TRBJ2-1; 8 bases match TRBD2. V was clipped by 8 bases and J by 6 bases; unmatched bases: 15. The CDR3 consists of 16 residues. Germline V gene lookup returns CDR1 SEHNR and CDR2 FQNEAQ (reference sequence). CDR3 DNA: TGTGCCAGCCCGAGCGGGGGACAAGTGAGTTTCAATGAGCAGTTCTTC. It is translated as CASPSGGQVSFNEQFF.

V and J are TRBV18 and TRBJ1-2; D is uncertain. Germline V lookup: CDR1 KGHSH, CDR2 LQKENI. The V end lost 2 bases, the J end lost 7 bases, and 11 bases lay between the germline ends. The CDR3 spans 13 residues. This CDR3 reads CASSPGGIGGYTF. Here the CDR3 DNA reads TGTGCCAGCTCACCAGGAGGAATTGGTGGCTACACCTTC.

The J gene is TRBJ2-1, the V gene TRBV5-1; D is unclear. V gave up 5 bases and J gave up 6 bases, with 18 bases separating them. In germline, CDR1 is SGHRS, CDR2 YFSETQ. This CDR3 has 15 amino acids. For the CDR3, the DNA is TGCGCCAGCAGAAACGAAGGTCGACAAAGCAATGAGCAGTTCTTC. This codes for CASRNEGRQSNEQFF.

This chain joins TRBV27 and TRBJ2-1, with TRBD1 matching 9 bases. J was trimmed by 0 bases and V by 4 bases; bases with no gene match: 4. CDR1 is MNHEY and CDR2 is SMNVEV in the germline V gene (reference sequence). This CDR3 spans 16 amino acids. This chain's CDR3 is CASSSQQGASYNEQFF. The CDR3 DNA sequence: TGTGCCAGCAGTTCCCAACAGGGGGCCTCCTACAATGAGCAGTTCTTC.

This chain links TRBV20-1 with TRBJ1-5; tentative D call: TRBD1 (6 bases). Germline assignment: CDR1 DFQATT and CDR2 SNEGSKA (reference sequence). This CDR3 contains 11 residues. The V and J ends lost 5 bases and 11 bases respectively, with 13 bases between them. The chain's CDR3 is CSAGGGTAQHF. DNA for the CDR3: TGCAGTGCTGGGGGGGGCACGGCCCAGCATTTT.

The chain has TRBV30 and TRBJ1-1, with D uncertain. V was trimmed by 2 bases and J by 1 base, leaving 17 bases between them. This CDR3 is 16 amino acids long. Germline V gene sequence: CDR1 GTSNPN, CDR2 SVGIG (reference sequence). CDR3 sequence: CAWSTASDSKNTEAFF. DNA for the CDR3: TGTGCCTGGAGTACGGCCTCGGACTCCAAGAACACTGAAGCTTTCTTT.

The chain has TRBV4-3 and TRBJ2-5; a weak D match, TRBD1 (5 bases). Germline CDR1 is LGHNA and CDR2 is YSLEER. V lost 1 base to trimming and J lost 7 bases, with 22 bases between them. The CDR3 runs 17 residues. This chain's CDR3 is CASSQARLSGSQGTQYF. Here the CDR3 DNA reads TGCGCCAGCAGCCAAGCCCGTCTGTCTGGCAGCCAGGGGACCCAGTACTTC.

V usage is TRBV6-5 and J usage is TRBJ1-6; D gene unclear. The CDR3 runs to 14 residues. Germline assignment: CDR1 MNHEY and CDR2 SVGAGI. The V end was cut by 4 bases, the J end by 6 bases, with 10 bases between. The CDR3 is CASSWEMFNSPLHF. In DNA, the CDR3 is TGTGCCAGCAGTTGGGAGATGTTTAATTCACCCCTCCACTTT.

This chain connects TRBV21-1 to TRBJ2-7. TRBV21-1 is flagged as a pseudogene. The CDR3 contains 16 residues. CDR3 in amino acids: CASSAPRGDTPYEQYF. The CDR3, as DNA: TGTGCCAGCAGCGCCCCCCGCGGGGACACGCCCTACGAGCAGTACTTC.

V and J are TRBV6-5 and TRBJ2-2; the match to TRBD1 covers 8 bases. The germline V gene encodes CDR1 MNHEY and CDR2 SVGAGI. This CDR3 has 15 residues. Trimming at V came to 3 bases and at J to 5 bases, leaving 5 bases not matched to a gene. Here the CDR3 reads CASSYLTGGTGELFF. The CDR3 nucleotides read TGTGCCAGCAGTTATCTTACAGGGGGAACCGGGGAGCTGTTTTTT.

The chain is built from TRBV7-6 and TRBJ2-7, with D perhaps TRBD2 (6 bases). Trimming removed 6 bases from V and 2 bases from J, with 14 bases in between. The CDR3 extends over 14 amino acids. Germline-derived CDR1 and CDR2 are SGHVS and FNYEAQ. The CDR3 DNA reads TGTGCCAGCAGTTATGGGACTCAGACCTACGAGCAGTACTTC. Translated, it gives CASSYGTQTYEQYF.

The chain is built from TRBV4-2 and TRBJ2-7; D is unclear. The ends were cut back, 4 bases at V and 0 bases at J, with 10 bases in the middle. The CDR3 spans 14 residues. Germline CDR1 is LGHNA and CDR2 is YNFKEQ. The CDR3 bases are TGTGCCAGCAGCCCTAAGCTCAGCTCCTACGAGCAGTACTTC. Amino acids: CASSPKLSSYEQYF.

J is TRBJ2-7 and V is TRBV6-5; 10 bases map to TRBD1. Germline CDR1 and CDR2: MNHEY and SVGAGI. Trimming removed 9 bases from V and 8 bases from J; junction bases left unmatched: 10. This CDR3 has 13 residues. The chain's CDR3 is CASARDRGIKQYF. DNA of the CDR3: TGTGCCAGTGCCCGGGACAGGGGAATCAAGCAGTACTTC.

J is TRBJ1-5 and V is TRBV7-2, with 7 bases aligning to TRBD1. CDR1 SGHTA and CDR2 FQGNSA come from the germline V gene. V shed 7 bases and J 6 bases; nucleotides not matched to a gene: 6. CDR3 length: 13 amino acids. DNA for the CDR3: TGTGCCAGCACCGATAACAGGGGTCAGCCCCAGCATTTT. Translation gives CASTDNRGQPQHF.

The chain carries TRBV27 and TRBJ1-1; a possible D gene is TRBD1 (6 bases). The germline CDR1 and CDR2 sequences are MNHEY and SMNVEV (reference sequence). This CDR3 has 13 residues. Trimming removed 3 bases from V and 5 bases from J, with 10 bases in between. The CDR3 DNA reads TGTGCCAGCAGTTTCACAGGGAAAACTGAAGCTTTCTTT. Amino acid sequence: CASSFTGKTEAFF.

V gene TRBV5-1 combines with J gene TRBJ2-7; no reliable D call. Deletions cut 1 base from V and 4 bases from J, with 9 bases between. CDR3 length: 13 amino acids. In germline, CDR1 is SGHRS, CDR2 YFSETQ. CDR3 bases: TGCGCCAGCAGCTTGCAGATTCAATACGAGCAGTACTTC. This codes for CASSLQIQYEQYF.

The chain joins TRBV7-2 to TRBJ2-7, with D hard to call. Per germline, CDR1 SGHTA and CDR2 FQGNSA. The CDR3 is 14 residues long. The ends were cut back, 0 bases at V and 0 bases at J, with 6 bases in the middle. As DNA, the CDR3 is TGTGCCAGCAGCTTAGCAGTTAACTCCTACGAGCAGTACTTC. Translation gives CASSLAVNSYEQYF.

The V gene is TRBV7-9, the J gene TRBJ2-7, with 10 bases identical to TRBD1. Germline CDR1 is SEHNR and CDR2 is FQNEAQ (reference sequence). The CDR3 totals 16 residues. V lost 4 bases to trimming and J lost 0 bases; unmatched junction nucleotides: 6. The CDR3 loop is CASSSPGTGVSYEQYF. The CDR3 DNA sequence: TGTGCCAGCAGCTCGCCGGGGACAGGGGTCTCCTACGAGCAGTACTTC. The variable domain in full, with the rest retrieved from reference TRBV7-9 and TRBJ2-7, is DTGVSQNPRHKITKRGQNVTFRCDPISEHNRLYWYRQTLGQGPEFLTYFQNEAQLEKSRLLSDRFSAERPKGSFSTLEIQRTEQGDSAMYLCASSSPGTGVSYEQYFGPGTRLTVT.

CDR3 protein: CAVHSGGGNTEAFF. The CDR3 region has the DNA TGTGCCGTACACTCCGGGGGTGGGAACACTGAAGCTTTCTTT. The chain links TRBV30 to TRBJ1-1, with D perhaps matching TRBD1 (5 bases). The germline CDR1 and CDR2 sequences are GTSNPN and SVGIG (reference sequence). CDR3 length: 14 amino acids. V shed 8 bases and J shed 1 base, with 17 bases lying between them.

The gene calls are TRBV5-4 and TRBJ1-1; D unresolved. The CDR3 has 12 amino acids. Deletions cut 0 bases from V and 3 bases from J, with 3 bases between. CDR1 is SGHNT, CDR2 YYREEE, per germline (reference sequence). The DNA for the CDR3 is TGTGCCAGCAGCTTGGGTTACACTGAAGCTTTCTTT. As protein: CASSLGYTEAFF.

This clone was counted once. This chain connects TRBV19 to TRBJ1-5, with 7 bases lining up with TRBD1. After removal of 7 bases from V and 7 bases from J, the junction contained 10 bases not matched to a gene. The CDR3 length is 14 residues. The germline CDR1 and CDR2 sequences are LNHDA and SQIVND (reference sequence). CDR3 in amino acids: CASILTGSHQPQHF. The CDR3 DNA follows: TGTGCCAGTATCCTGACAGGGTCTCACCAGCCCCAGCATTTT. The complete variable domain, with remaining parts taken from reference TRBV19 and TRBJ1-5, reads DGGITQSPKYLFRKEGQNVTLSCEQNLNHDAMYWYRQDPGQGLRLIYYSQIVNDFQKGDIAEGYSVSREKKESFPLTVTSAQKNPTAFYLCASILTGSHQPQHFGDGTRLSIL.

The rearrangement links TRBV7-8 to TRBJ2-7; TRBD1 matches at 10 bases. Looked up from germline, CDR1 is SGHVS and CDR2 is FQNEAQ. The CDR3 totals 14 residues. With 5 bases clipped from V and 0 bases from J, the junction kept 1 base outside the gene matches. The DNA of the CDR3 is TGTGCCAGCAGCGGGACAGGGGTCTCCTACGAGCAGTACTTC. Protein sequence: CASSGTGVSYEQYF.

The chain uses TRBV9 and TRBJ2-3; TRBD2 might be the D (7 bases). V was pared by 0 bases and J by 0 bases, with 20 bases between. Germline CDR1 reads SGDLS; CDR2 reads YYNGEE. There are 19 residues in the CDR3. CDR3 sequence (DNA): TGTGCCAGCAGCGTAGACCCGGGGGGCTACCCCTCTAGCACAGATACGCAGTATTTT. Amino acids: CASSVDPGGYPSSTDTQYF.